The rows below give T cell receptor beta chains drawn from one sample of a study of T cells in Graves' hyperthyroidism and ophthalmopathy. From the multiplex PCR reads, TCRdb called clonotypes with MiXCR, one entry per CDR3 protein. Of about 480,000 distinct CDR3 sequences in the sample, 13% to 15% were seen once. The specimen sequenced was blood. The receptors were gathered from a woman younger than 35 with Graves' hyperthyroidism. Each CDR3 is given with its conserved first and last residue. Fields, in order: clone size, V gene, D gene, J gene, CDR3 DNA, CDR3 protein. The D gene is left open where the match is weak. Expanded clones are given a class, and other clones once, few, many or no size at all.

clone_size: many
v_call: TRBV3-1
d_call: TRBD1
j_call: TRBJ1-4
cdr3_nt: TGTGCCAGCAGCTCGAGACAGGGACGAGGTGAAAAACTGTTTTTT
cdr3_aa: CASSSRQGRGEKLFF

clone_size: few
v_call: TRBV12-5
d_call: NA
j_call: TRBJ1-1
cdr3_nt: TGTGCTAGTGGTTTGGGGGGGGGAGAGGACACTGAAGCTTTCTTT
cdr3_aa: CASGLGGGEDTEAFF

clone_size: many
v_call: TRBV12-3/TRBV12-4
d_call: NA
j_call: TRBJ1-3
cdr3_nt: TGTGCCAGCACCCAACGGGGAAACACCATATATTTT
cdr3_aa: CASTQRGNTIYF

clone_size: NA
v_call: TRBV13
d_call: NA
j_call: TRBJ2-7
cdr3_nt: TGTGCCAGCAGCTTGCTGCAGGAGCAGTACTTC
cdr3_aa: CASSLLQEQYF

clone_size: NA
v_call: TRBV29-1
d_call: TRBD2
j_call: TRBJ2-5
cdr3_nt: TGCAGCTTTCTCCCAGCGGGAGAGGTGGAGACCCAGTACTTC
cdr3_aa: CSFLPAGEVETQYF

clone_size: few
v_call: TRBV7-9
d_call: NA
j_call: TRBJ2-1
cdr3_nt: TGTGGTGGGAGTCTAGACCTCAATGAGCAGTTCTTC
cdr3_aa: CGGSLDLNEQFF

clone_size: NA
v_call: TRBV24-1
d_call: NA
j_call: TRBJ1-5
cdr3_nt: TGTGCCACCAGTAATGACGACACAGACAATCAGCCCCAGCATTTT
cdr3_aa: CATSNDDTDNQPQHF

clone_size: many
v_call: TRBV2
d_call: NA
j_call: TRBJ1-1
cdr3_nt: TGTGCCAGCAGTGAATGGGGGGTGAACACTGAAGCTTTCTTT
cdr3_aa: CASSEWGVNTEAFF

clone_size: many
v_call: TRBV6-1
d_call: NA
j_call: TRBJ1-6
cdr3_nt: TGTGCCAGCAGTGAAGGCACAGCGACTCTTTCACCCCTCCACTTT
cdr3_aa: CASSEGTATLSPLHF

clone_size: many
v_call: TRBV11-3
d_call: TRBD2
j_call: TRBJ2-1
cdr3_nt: TGTGCCAGCAGCTTAGGGGTCGCGGCGGGAGGTTACAATGAGCAGTTCTTC
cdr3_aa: CASSLGVAAGGYNEQFF

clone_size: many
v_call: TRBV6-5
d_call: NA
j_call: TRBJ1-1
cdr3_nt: TGTGCCAGCAGTTACAGGCAGACGAACACTGAAGCTTTCTTT
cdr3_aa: CASSYRQTNTEAFF

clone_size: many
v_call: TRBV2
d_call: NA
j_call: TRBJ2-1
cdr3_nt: TGTGCCACCATGCCTCGCGGGCATCAGTTCTTC
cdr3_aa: CATMPRGHQFF

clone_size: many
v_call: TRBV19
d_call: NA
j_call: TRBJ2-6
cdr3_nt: TGTGCCAGTGCCCTAGAGGGAGATCCTGGGGCCAACGTCCTGACTTTC
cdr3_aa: CASALEGDPGANVLTF

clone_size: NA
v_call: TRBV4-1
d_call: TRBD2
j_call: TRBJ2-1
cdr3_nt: TGCGCCAGCAGCCAAGATGCAGCTAGCGGGAGGGATGAGCAGTTCTTC
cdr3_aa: CASSQDAASGRDEQFF

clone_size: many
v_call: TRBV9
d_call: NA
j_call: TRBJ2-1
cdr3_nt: TGTGCCAGCAGCGTAGGGGGACCACTTATAATTGAGCAGTTCTTC
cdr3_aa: CASSVGGPLIIEQFF

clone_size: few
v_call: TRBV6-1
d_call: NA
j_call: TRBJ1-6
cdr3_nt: TGTGCCAGCAGCCAGGACAGACGGAATTCACCCCTCCACTTT
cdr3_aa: CASSQDRRNSPLHF

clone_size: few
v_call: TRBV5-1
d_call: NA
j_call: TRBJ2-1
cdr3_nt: TGCGCCAGCACCCTCGTGGATAGCTCCTACAATGAGCAGTTCTTC
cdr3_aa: CASTLVDSSYNEQFF

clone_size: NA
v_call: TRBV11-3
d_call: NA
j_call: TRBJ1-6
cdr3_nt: TGTGCCAGCAGCCCAACAGTGGATTCACCCCTCCGCTTT
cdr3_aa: CASSPTVDSPLRF

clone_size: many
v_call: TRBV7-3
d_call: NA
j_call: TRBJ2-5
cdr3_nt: TGTGCCAGCAGCGTACTTCACCGGGAGACCCAGTACTTC
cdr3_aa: CASSVLHRETQYF

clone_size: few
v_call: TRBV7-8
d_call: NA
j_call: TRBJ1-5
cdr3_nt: TGTGCCAGCAGCCCCCTAAGGTTGCGCCTTCAATCGGGCTCCAATCAGCCCCAGCATTTT
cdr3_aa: CASSPLRLRLQSGSNQPQHF

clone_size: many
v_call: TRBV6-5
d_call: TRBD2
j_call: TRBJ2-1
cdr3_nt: TGTGCCAGCAGTTACTCGACTAGCGGCTCCTACAATGAGCAGTTCTTC
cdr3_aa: CASSYSTSGSYNEQFF

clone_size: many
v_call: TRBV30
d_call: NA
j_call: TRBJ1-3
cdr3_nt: TGTGCCTATGGGCAAGGGGGAGGTGGAAACACCATATATTTT
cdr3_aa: CAYGQGGGGNTIYF

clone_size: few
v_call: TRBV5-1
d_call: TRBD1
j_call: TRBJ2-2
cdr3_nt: TGCGCCAGCAGCCCCGGGACAGGGGTCTCCGGGGAGCTGTTTTTT
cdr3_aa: CASSPGTGVSGELFF

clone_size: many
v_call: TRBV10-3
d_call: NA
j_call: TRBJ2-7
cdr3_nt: TGTGCCATCAGTGAGTTGACGAGGGGATCGGGCTACGAGCAGTACTTC
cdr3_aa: CAISELTRGSGYEQYF

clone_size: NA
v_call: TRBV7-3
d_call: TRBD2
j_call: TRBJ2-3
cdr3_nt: TGTGCCAGCAGCTTAGGGACTAGACAGTATTTT
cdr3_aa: CASSLGTRQYF

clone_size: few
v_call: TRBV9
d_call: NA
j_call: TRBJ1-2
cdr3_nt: TGTGCCAGCAGCGTAGCTCTGGGACCCGACGAAGGGAACTATGGCTACACCTTC
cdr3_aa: CASSVALGPDEGNYGYTF

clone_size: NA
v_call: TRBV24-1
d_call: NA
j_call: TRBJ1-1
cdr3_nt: TGTGCCACCAGTGAGGGGATATCGAACACTGAAGCTTTCTTT
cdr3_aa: CATSEGISNTEAFF

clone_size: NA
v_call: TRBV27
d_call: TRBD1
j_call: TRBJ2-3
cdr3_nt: TGTGCCAGCCGGACAGGGGTGCCAGATACGCAGTATTTT
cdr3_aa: CASRTGVPDTQYF

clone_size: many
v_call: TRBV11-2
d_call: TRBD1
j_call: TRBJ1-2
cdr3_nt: TGTGCCAGCAGCTTAGCGGCGGGGGACAGGGCCGGCTACACCTTC
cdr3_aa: CASSLAAGDRAGYTF

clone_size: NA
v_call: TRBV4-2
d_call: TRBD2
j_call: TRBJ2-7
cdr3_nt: TGTGCCAGCAGCCAACCGACCCTGACTAGCGGGAGTTTTGAGCAGTACTTC
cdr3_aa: CASSQPTLTSGSFEQYF

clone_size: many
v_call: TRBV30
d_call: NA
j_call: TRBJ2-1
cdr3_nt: TGTGCCTGGAGTGTACGTGGCGGGTTGCACAATGAGCAGTTCTTC
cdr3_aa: CAWSVRGGLHNEQFF

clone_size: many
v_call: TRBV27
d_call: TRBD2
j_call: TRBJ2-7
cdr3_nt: TGTGCCAGCGGGGGGTGGGGGGGGTATAGCGAGCAGTACTTC
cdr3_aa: CASGGWGGYSEQYF

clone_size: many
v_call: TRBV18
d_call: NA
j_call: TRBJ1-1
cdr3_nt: TGTGCCAGCTCGCTCACAGGGAAACTGAACACTGAAGCTTTCTTT
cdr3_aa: CASSLTGKLNTEAFF

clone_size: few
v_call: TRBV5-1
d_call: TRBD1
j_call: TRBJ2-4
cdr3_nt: TGCGCCAGCAGCTCCTTACAGGGGGGCAAAAACATTCAGTACTTC
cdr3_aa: CASSSLQGGKNIQYF

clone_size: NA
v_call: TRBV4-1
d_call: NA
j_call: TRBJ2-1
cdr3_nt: TGCGCCAGCAGCCAAGGGACGGGACACCGAATCTACAATGAGCAGTTCTTC
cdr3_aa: CASSQGTGHRIYNEQFF

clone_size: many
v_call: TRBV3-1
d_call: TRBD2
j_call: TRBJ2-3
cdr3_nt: TGTGCCAGCAGCCCTAGCGGGAGTCCAGATACGCAGTATTTT
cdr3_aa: CASSPSGSPDTQYF

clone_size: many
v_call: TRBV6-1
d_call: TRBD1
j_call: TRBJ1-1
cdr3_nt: TGTGCCAGCAGTGCAGACAGGGTTATGAACACTGAAGCTTTCTTT
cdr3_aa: CASSADRVMNTEAFF

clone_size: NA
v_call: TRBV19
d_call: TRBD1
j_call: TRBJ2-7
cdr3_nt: TGTGCCAGTAGTATTACGGGACAGAAGACCTACGAGCAGTACTTC
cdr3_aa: CASSITGQKTYEQYF

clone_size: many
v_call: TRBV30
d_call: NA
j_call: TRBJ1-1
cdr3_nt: TGTGCCTGGAGTGTAAGTCTGGGGGCAACTGAAGCTTTCTTT
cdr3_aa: CAWSVSLGATEAFF

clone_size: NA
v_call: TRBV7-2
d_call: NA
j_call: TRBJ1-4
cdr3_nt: TGTGCCAGCAGCTCCTCGGGGAGGGTTAATGAAAAACTGTTTTTT
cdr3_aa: CASSSSGRVNEKLFF

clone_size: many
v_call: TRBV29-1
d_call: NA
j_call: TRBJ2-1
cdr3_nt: TGCAGCGTTGAAGGTTGGACCTTCAATGAGCAGTTCTTC
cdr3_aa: CSVEGWTFNEQFF

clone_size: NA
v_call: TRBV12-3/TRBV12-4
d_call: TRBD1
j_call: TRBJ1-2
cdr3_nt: TGTGCCAGCAGTTCTGACAGGGTTCTCTATGGCTACACCTTC
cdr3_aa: CASSSDRVLYGYTF

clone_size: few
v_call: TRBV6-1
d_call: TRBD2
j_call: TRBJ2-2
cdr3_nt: TGTGCCAGCAGTATGGTAGCGGGCGGGGAGCTGTTTTTT
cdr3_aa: CASSMVAGGELFF

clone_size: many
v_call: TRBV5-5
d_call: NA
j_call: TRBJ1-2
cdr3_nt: TGTGCCAGCAGCTCCGTCGGACAGATTGGAGGCTACACCTTC
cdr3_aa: CASSSVGQIGGYTF

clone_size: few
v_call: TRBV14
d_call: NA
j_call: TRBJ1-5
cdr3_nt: TGTGCCAGCAGCCAAGGATGGGGGGGGCCCCAGCATTTT
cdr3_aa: CASSQGWGGPQHF

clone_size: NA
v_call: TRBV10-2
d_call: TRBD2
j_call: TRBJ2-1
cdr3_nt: TGCGCCAGCAGTGGACCACGGGCTAGCGGGACCCACAATGAGCAGTTCTTC
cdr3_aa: CASSGPRASGTHNEQFF

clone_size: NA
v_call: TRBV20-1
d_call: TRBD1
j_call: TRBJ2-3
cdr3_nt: TGCAGTGCTACGGGTCTCTTCGGGACAGGGGGCCGAAGTAGCACAGATACGCAGTATTTT
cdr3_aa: CSATGLFGTGGRSSTDTQYF

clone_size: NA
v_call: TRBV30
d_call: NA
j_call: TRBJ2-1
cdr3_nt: TGTGCCTGGAGTGTACTAGAATGGAATGAGCAGTTCTTC
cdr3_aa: CAWSVLEWNEQFF

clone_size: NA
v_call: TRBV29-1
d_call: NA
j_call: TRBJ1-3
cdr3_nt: TGCAGCGTTGTCACTCGGAGAAACACCATATATTTT
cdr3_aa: CSVVTRRNTIYF

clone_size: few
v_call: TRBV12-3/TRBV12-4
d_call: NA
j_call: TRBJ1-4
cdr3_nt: TGTGCCAGCAGTTTTGGAACTAATGAAAAACTGTTTTTT
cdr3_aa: CASSFGTNEKLFF

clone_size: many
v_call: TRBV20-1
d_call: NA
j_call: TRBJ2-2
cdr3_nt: TGCAGTGCTAGGAAGAGCGGAGCGAACACCGGGGAGCTGTTTTTT
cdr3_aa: CSARKSGANTGELFF

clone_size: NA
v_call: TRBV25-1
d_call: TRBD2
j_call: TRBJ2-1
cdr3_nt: TGTGCCAGCAGTGAAGGAGGACTAGCGGGTCACTACAATGAGCAGTTCTTC
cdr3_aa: CASSEGGLAGHYNEQFF

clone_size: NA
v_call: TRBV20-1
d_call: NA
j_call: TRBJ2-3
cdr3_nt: TGCAGTGCTAGTTCGCGGGCCACAGATACGCAGTATTTT
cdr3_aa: CSASSRATDTQYF

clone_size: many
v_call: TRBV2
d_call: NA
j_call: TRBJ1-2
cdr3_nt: TGTGCCAGCAGTGAAGACGGTGGTCACTATGGCTACACCTTC
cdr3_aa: CASSEDGGHYGYTF

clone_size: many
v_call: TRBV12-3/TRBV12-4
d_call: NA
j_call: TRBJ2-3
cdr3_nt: TGTGCCAGCAACCTTGGCTCCGGGCGAGATACGCAGTATTTT
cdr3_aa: CASNLGSGRDTQYF

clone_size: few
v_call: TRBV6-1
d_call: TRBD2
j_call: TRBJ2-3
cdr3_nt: TGTGCCAGCAGTTCCCCGTTTGAGGCGGGAGGGGATACGCAGTATTTT
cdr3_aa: CASSSPFEAGGDTQYF

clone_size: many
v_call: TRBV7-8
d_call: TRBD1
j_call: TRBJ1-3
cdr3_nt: TGTGCCAGCAGCCGGGGGACAGGGATGAACACCATATATTTT
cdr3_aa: CASSRGTGMNTIYF

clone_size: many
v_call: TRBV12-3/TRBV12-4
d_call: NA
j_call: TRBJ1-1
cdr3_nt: TGTGCCAGCAGTTTAGAAGGGACACTCGTTGGGGCTTTCTTT
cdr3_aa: CASSLEGTLVGAFF